This T cell receptor beta chain was sequenced during a study of CD8 T cells in ankylosing spondylitis (dated 2017 in TCRdb). Turning to the overall study: The study set out to find disease-linked TCR variants by profiling T cell receptor beta repertoires in ankylosing spondylitis patients and healthy donors. In total, the full study cohort was made up of roughly 110 healthy donors and approximately 24 ankylosing spondylitis patients. Peripheral blood was sampled, and synovial fluid was also collected from ankylosing spondylitis patients.

Compared with germline, V lacks 4 bases and J lacks 5 bases; bases without a gene match: 8. From its cysteine to its phenylalanine, the CDR3 spans 16 amino acids. The entry retains the CDR3 DNA only, 48 bases that are in frame from base 1. The germline V gene sets CDR1 to SGHTA and CDR2 to FQGNSA. Data came from an Illumina HiSeq 2500. TCR beta libraries were prepared by quantitative 5'-RACE with molecular barcodes. In the paper's pipeline: To identify disease-linked TCR variants, a new computational method was used, one built on a probabilistic model of VDJ rearrangement. TCRdb reprocessing: public reads trimmed at Q25 with fastp, clones called with MiXCR, in-frame beta chains kept. Here each entry gathers all rows of one CDR3 protein and keeps the most common genes and DNA. In this record, the V and J calls reflect TCRdb's handling and not the investigators' own analysis. This sample comprises just over 300,000 distinct CDR3 sequences, less than 25% of them detected only once. The ten largest account for roughly 4% of the sample.

In regard to this clonotype: Its target antigen remains unknown. No much larger clone is present one base from it, and per-base qualities are unavailable.

The study at large found these results: According to the report, matched synovial fluid samples from ankylosing spondylitis patients were significantly enriched for the disease-linked clones. In peripheral blood, the disease-linked clones were found at relatively low frequencies and had a CD8+ phenotype. A TCR beta motif of several highly homologous amino acid variants appeared characteristic of blood from ankylosing spondylitis patients. Some TCR beta motif variants had previously been reported in synovial fluid and blood of reactive arthritis patients, which suggested common disease-initiation mechanisms.

This clonotype was obtained from a female donor with ankylosing spondylitis or in good health (not recorded which). Sequences were obtained from blood, either unsorted or a sorted T cell fraction (not recorded which). The chain is encoded by TRBV7-2 joined to TRBJ2-5; the central 12 bases match TRBD2. The CDR3 protein: CASSSRRLAGEETQYF. At the DNA level, the sequence is TGTGCCAGCAGCTCCCGCCGACTAGCGGGGGAGGAGACCCAGTACTTC.